This TCR beta chain was sequenced during a study of T cell changes during pregnancy in multiple sclerosis. Produced via immunoSEQ multiplex PCR; TCRdb's table is partial and in-frame only. The data show approximately 64,000 clones, less than 95% seen once. The CDR3 has 13 amino acids. V lost 5 bases to trimming and J lost 5 bases, with 12 bases between them. CDR1 and CDR2 from the germline V gene are SGHTA and FQGNSA. The chain joins TRBV7-2 to TRBJ1-2, with D perhaps matching TRBD1 (5 bases). The source material was peripheral blood, sampled in the second trimester of pregnancy. This sequence originates from a female donor in good health, enrolled as a control in a pregnancy study. The CDR3 loop is CASSQQVLYGYTF. The CDR3 region has the DNA TGTGCCAGCAGCCAACAGGTCCTTTATGGCTACACCTTC.